This TCR beta chain appears in the sequencing data of a study of OX40 agonist ivuxolimab in advanced cancers. Sequenced by immunoSEQ multiplex PCR; TCRdb stores in-frame clones only, minus some. The table lists roughly 56,000 clones, approximately 90% of them singletons, with under 20% in the top ten. Sequenced here: CD4+ or CD8+ T cells sorted from blood, sampled in a trial of the OX40 agonist ivuxolimab. This clonotype was sampled from an adult with an advanced solid tumor such as melanoma, head and neck, liver or kidney cancer.

The CDR3 DNA is TGTGCCAGCAGTTTGGGACAGGGGGGGAATCAGCCCCAGCATTTT. Translating gives CASSLGQGGNQPQHF. J is TRBJ1-5 and V is TRBV27; 11 bases agree with TRBD1. This CDR3 is built from 15 residues. Germline assignment: CDR1 MNHEY and CDR2 SMNVEV (reference sequence). J gave up 4 bases and V 3 bases, and 2 bases lay outside the gene matches.